Listed below are T cell receptor beta chains from one sample, sequenced in a study of T cell clonotyping in hematopoietic cell transplantation. TCRdb keeps only in-frame clones here, not all; method: immunoSEQ multiplex PCR. The sample records 5,500 to 8,000 clones, more than 90% being singletons. The sample here was PBMCs, taken 30 days after allogeneic stem cell transplant. These receptors were collected from a male patient in his 40s who had an allogeneic stem cell transplant from a related donor, so the T cells may come from the graft donor. Some clones in this sample may be carry-over from other donors' samples. CDR3s include the opening cysteine and the closing phenylalanine or tryptophan. The D gene is left open where the match is weak. Size is stated for part of the rows, as once, few or many counts, or as a class when the clone is expanded.

>TRBV5-4|TRBD1|.|TRBJ1-2
CASSPTTGVGYGYTF
TGTGCCAGCAGCCCAACGACAGGGGTTGGCTATGGCTACACCTTC
>TRBV5-4|.|.|TRBJ2-3
CASSLGGRGTLQGTDTQYF
TGTGCCAGCAGCTTGGGGGGTCGCGGGACCCTCCAAGGTACAGATACGCAGTATTTT
>TRBV19|.|.|TRBJ2-7
CASSITADSYEQYF
TGTGCCAGTAGTATAACCGCAGATAGCTACGAGCAGTACTTC
>TRBV5-4|.|.|TRBJ2-7
CASSYSLSTLGHDEQYF
TGTGCCAGCAGTTATTCCCTGTCGACGCTGGGGCATGACGAGCAGTACTTC
>TRBV27|TRBD2|.|TRBJ2-1
CASSFGGGSNEQFF
TGTGCCAGCAGTTTCGGCGGGGGGTCTAATGAGCAGTTCTTC
>TRBV30|.|once|TRBJ1-1
CAWSVRGGPYTEAFF
TGTGCCTGGAGTGTACGGGGGGGGCCCTACACTGAAGCTTTCTTT
>TRBV28|.|.|TRBJ1-2
CASSWTAIYGYTF
TGTGCCAGCAGTTGGACGGCTATCTATGGCTACACCTTC
>TRBV19|.|.|TRBJ1-5
CASMRTSSNQPQHF
TGTGCCAGTATGCGGACTAGTAGCAATCAGCCCCAGCATTTT
>TRBV4-3|.|.|TRBJ2-7
CASSQGPRGGAPYEQYF
TGCGCCAGCAGCCAAGGTCCCAGGGGGGGTGCCCCCTACGAGCAGTACTTC
>TRBV9|.|.|TRBJ1-2
CASSVAQGRQYGYTF
TGTGCCAGCAGCGTAGCCCAGGGGAGACAGTATGGCTACACCTTC
>TRBV5-5|.|.|TRBJ1-1
CASEVGFNTEAFF
TGTGCCAGCGAGGTAGGGTTTAACACTGAAGCTTTCTTT
>TRBV4-2|TRBD2|.|TRBJ2-5
CASSPRLAGETQYF
TGTGCCAGCAGCCCTCGACTAGCGGGGGAGACCCAGTACTTC
>TRBV30|.|.|TRBJ1-6
CAWSPNWGRAYSPLHF
TGTGCCTGGAGTCCGAACTGGGGTAGGGCTTATTCACCCCTCCACTTT
>TRBV4-2|.|once|TRBJ2-5
CASSQDGTTQETQYF
TGTGCCAGCAGCCAAGATGGGACAACCCAAGAGACCCAGTACTTC
>TRBV7-2|.|.|TRBJ2-5
CASSTRRAETQYF
TGTGCCAGCAGTACAAGGAGGGCGGAGACCCAGTACTTC
>TRBV5-1|TRBD1|.|TRBJ2-6
CASSFGQGAGGANVLTF
TGCGCCAGCAGCTTTGGTCAGGGGGCGGGTGGGGCCAACGTCCTGACTTTC
>TRBV5-1|TRBD2|.|TRBJ2-3
CASSLVSSGGVITDTQYF
TGCGCCAGCAGCTTGGTTTCTAGCGGGGGGGTTATCACAGATACGCAGTATTTT
>TRBV5-1|.|.|TRBJ2-2
CASSLRAGDSGELFF
TGCGCCAGCAGCTTGCGAGCAGGGGATAGCGGGGAGCTGTTTTTT
>TRBV6-5|TRBD1|.|TRBJ1-1
CASSQVTGEIAEAFF
TGTGCCAGCAGTCAAGTGACAGGGGAAATCGCTGAAGCTTTCTTT
>TRBV5-6|.|.|TRBJ1-3
CASSFGVGNTIYF
TGTGCCAGCAGCTTCGGGGTTGGAAACACCATATATTTT